Listed below are T cell receptor beta chains from one sample, sequenced in a study of Tregs in tolerant kidney transplant recipients. Repertoires were generated with immunoSEQ multiplex PCR, while TCRdb's copy carries only in-frame clones and drops some. The sample lists tens of thousands of clones, approximately 94% occurring once. Sequencing was performed on CD4+ T cells from blood, taken before the transplant. These receptors originate from a human donor who received a combined kidney and bone marrow transplant. Each CDR3 is given with its conserved first and last residue. D genes are given only for firm matches. A row's size may be missing; if present it is once, few, many or a size class.

cdr3_nt: TGTGCCAGTAGTAGGGAGCGGGGAGCTAACTATGGCTACACCTTC
cdr3_aa: CASSRERGANYGYTF
d_call: .
clone_size: .
j_call: TRBJ1-2
v_call: TRBV19

cdr3_nt: TGTGCTAGTGGTTTGGTGATAGCCCCGTTCTTC
cdr3_aa: CASGLVIAPFF
d_call: .
clone_size: .
j_call: TRBJ2-1
v_call: TRBV12-5

cdr3_nt: TGTGCCAGCAGCTTGCAGGGACAGGGAAATTCCCCCCTCCACTTT
cdr3_aa: CASSLQGQGNSPLHF
d_call: TRBD1
clone_size: .
j_call: TRBJ1-6
v_call: TRBV7-8

cdr3_nt: TGTGCCAGCAGCGCAGGGGGAGTTTGGGACACCGGGGAGCTGTTTTTT
cdr3_aa: CASSAGGVWDTGELFF
d_call: TRBD1
clone_size: .
j_call: TRBJ2-2
v_call: TRBV11-2

cdr3_nt: TGCGCCAGCAGCCAAGATTACAGGGGAATAGTCGCTGAAGCTTTCTTT
cdr3_aa: CASSQDYRGIVAEAFF
d_call: TRBD1
clone_size: .
j_call: TRBJ1-1
v_call: TRBV4-3

cdr3_nt: TGCAGTGGGGGTTGGCAGGGGTCCTACGAGCAGTACTTC
cdr3_aa: CSGGWQGSYEQYF
d_call: .
clone_size: .
j_call: TRBJ2-7
v_call: TRBV29-1

cdr3_nt: TGTGCCAGCAGCCAAGAACCTAGCGGGAGGCCCTACAATGAGCAGTTCTTC
cdr3_aa: CASSQEPSGRPYNEQFF
d_call: TRBD2
clone_size: .
j_call: TRBJ2-1
v_call: TRBV4-2

cdr3_nt: TGCAGCTCCCGCGGGTCCCTAGGGGGTGTCGACTATGGCTACACCTTC
cdr3_aa: CSSRGSLGGVDYGYTF
d_call: .
clone_size: .
j_call: TRBJ1-2
v_call: TRBV29-1

cdr3_nt: TGTGCTAGTGGTTCACGTCCCCTCGGAGCGGAAGCCTACAATGAGCAGTTCTTC
cdr3_aa: CASGSRPLGAEAYNEQFF
d_call: .
clone_size: .
j_call: TRBJ2-1
v_call: TRBV12-5

cdr3_nt: TGTGCCATCAGCCAGGACAGGAACCAAGAGACCCAGTACTTC
cdr3_aa: CAISQDRNQETQYF
d_call: TRBD1
clone_size: .
j_call: TRBJ2-5
v_call: TRBV10-3

cdr3_nt: TGTGCCAGCAGCTTAGCAGGGACAGGGCGGGAGCAGTACTTC
cdr3_aa: CASSLAGTGREQYF
d_call: TRBD1
clone_size: .
j_call: TRBJ2-7
v_call: TRBV11-3

cdr3_nt: TGTGCCAGCAGCGGGACAGATGATAACTATGGCTACACCTTC
cdr3_aa: CASSGTDDNYGYTF
d_call: .
clone_size: .
j_call: TRBJ1-2
v_call: TRBV9

cdr3_nt: TGTGCCAGCAGCGTAGCGGGGGGGGACATCGATTTT
cdr3_aa: CASSVAGGDIDF
d_call: TRBD2
clone_size: .
j_call: TRBJ2-3
v_call: TRBV9

cdr3_nt: TGTGCCAGCAGCTTATATCCAGGGCTCTACGAGCAGTACTTC
cdr3_aa: CASSLYPGLYEQYF
d_call: .
clone_size: .
j_call: TRBJ2-7
v_call: TRBV7-2

cdr3_nt: TGTGCAGGACAGGAGAGCGCCGTTAATTCCCCCCTCCACTTT
cdr3_aa: CAGQESAVNSPLHF
d_call: TRBD1
clone_size: .
j_call: TRBJ1-6
v_call: TRBV28

cdr3_nt: TGTGCCAGCAGCCCGGGACTTTCCGCCGGGTACTTC
cdr3_aa: CASSPGLSAGYF
d_call: .
clone_size: .
j_call: TRBJ2-7
v_call: TRBV11-3

cdr3_nt: TGTGCCAGCAGCTTAGAGGGGAACACCATATATTTT
cdr3_aa: CASSLEGNTIYF
d_call: .
clone_size: few
j_call: TRBJ1-3
v_call: TRBV7-8

cdr3_nt: TGTGCCAGCAGTTATGTAGGAGGAGGGGAAAAACTGTTTTTT
cdr3_aa: CASSYVGGGEKLFF
d_call: .
clone_size: .
j_call: TRBJ1-4
v_call: TRBV28

cdr3_nt: TGTGCCAGCAGCCGAACACCCGGGACAGGGGTTGATGCTTTCTTT
cdr3_aa: CASSRTPGTGVDAFF
d_call: TRBD1
clone_size: .
j_call: TRBJ1-1
v_call: TRBV7-2

cdr3_nt: TGCGCCAGCAGCTTCCCATCCTCAGGATATGAGCAGTTCTTC
cdr3_aa: CASSFPSSGYEQFF
d_call: .
clone_size: .
j_call: TRBJ2-1
v_call: TRBV5-1

cdr3_nt: TGCGCCAGCAGCCAAGATAGGAGAGCAGGGATCGCTGAAGCTTTCTTT
cdr3_aa: CASSQDRRAGIAEAFF
d_call: .
clone_size: .
j_call: TRBJ1-1
v_call: TRBV4-3

cdr3_nt: TGTGCCAGCAGTTTATTAAGACAGGGTGACTATGGCTACACCTTC
cdr3_aa: CASSLLRQGDYGYTF
d_call: TRBD1
clone_size: .
j_call: TRBJ1-2
v_call: TRBV28